The rows below give T cell receptor beta chains drawn from one sample of a study of OX40 agonist ivuxolimab in advanced cancers. The protocol was immunoSEQ multiplex PCR, while the TCRdb copy is restricted to in-frame clones and leaves out a portion. The sample carries some 74,000 clones, approximately 83% recorded once. The starting material was CD4+ or CD8+ T cells sorted from blood, obtained in a trial of the OX40 agonist ivuxolimab. The source is an adult with an advanced solid tumor such as melanoma, head and neck, liver or kidney cancer. CDR3s include the opening cysteine and the closing phenylalanine or tryptophan. A D gene is named only where the DNA matches it firmly. Not all rows give a size; the values are once, few, many and, for expanded clones, a class.

TRBJ2-2	TRBD2	TRBV5-1	15	few	TGCGCCAGCAGCTTGCAACTAGCGGGAGGTTCGGAGCTGTTTTTT	CASSLQLAGGSELFF
TRBJ2-6	NA	TRBV10-3	13	NA	TGTGCCATGCAGGGCGGAGGGGCCAACGTCCTGACTTTC	CAMQGGGANVLTF
TRBJ2-7	NA	TRBV5-1	13	NA	TGCGCCAGCAGCTTGGAGGATTCCTACGAGCAGTACTTC	CASSLEDSYEQYF
TRBJ2-5	TRBD1	TRBV2	16	NA	TGTGCCAGCAGCGATGGCCCACCGGGACAGCAAGAGACCCAGTACTTC	CASSDGPPGQQETQYF
TRBJ1-5	NA	TRBV19	16	NA	TGTGCCAGTAGTATAGGGACAGCGAGGAGCAATCAGCCCCAGCATTTT	CASSIGTARSNQPQHF
TRBJ2-7	TRBD1	TRBV18	15	NA	TGTGCCAGCTCACCACTGGGACAGGGGGCTGACGAGCAGTACTTC	CASSPLGQGADEQYF
TRBJ2-3	TRBD2	TRBV7-8	17	NA	TGTGCCAGCAGCCCCAGACCAGCGGGAGGGCCGCCAGATACGCAGTATTTT	CASSPRPAGGPPDTQYF
TRBJ2-1	TRBD2	TRBV11-3	16	NA	TGTGCCAGCAGCATCGGGACTAGCGGGGGGGGCAATGAGCAGTTCTTC	CASSIGTSGGGNEQFF
TRBJ2-1	NA	TRBV27	13	NA	TGTGCCAGCGCCCGATACGACGGGGATCAAGCGCTCTTC	CASARYDGDQALF
TRBJ2-1	TRBD1	TRBV5-6	15	NA	TGTGCCAGCAGCTTGGCCGGGACAGGGACCCATGAGCAGTTCTTC	CASSLAGTGTHEQFF
TRBJ2-5	NA	TRBV4-1	15	NA	TGCGCCAGCAGCCCCATTGGGGGCTACCAAGAGACCCAGTACTTC	CASSPIGGYQETQYF
TRBJ2-5	NA	TRBV27	14	NA	TGTGCCAGCAGTTTAATAGACCAACAAGAGACCCAGTACTTC	CASSLIDQQETQYF
TRBJ1-2	NA	TRBV6-6	15	NA	TGTGCCAGCAGTCACCCAGGTGAGGGAAACTATGGCTACACCTTC	CASSHPGEGNYGYTF
TRBJ2-1	NA	TRBV7-9	14	NA	TGTGCCAGCAGCTTCAGCAGTGTCTACAATGAGCAGTTCTTC	CASSFSSVYNEQFF
TRBJ1-2	NA	TRBV30	13	NA	TGTGCCTGGAGTCGAGGAGGGGTCTATGGCTACACCTTC	CAWSRGGVYGYTF
TRBJ1-2	NA	TRBV28	13	NA	TGTGCCAGCAGTCGCGACACCGACTATGGCTACACCTTC	CASSRDTDYGYTF
TRBJ1-3	NA	TRBV4-2	17	NA	TGTGCCAGCAGCCAAGATGTCAGCGGAAACTCTGGAAACACCATATATTTT	CASSQDVSGNSGNTIYF
TRBJ1-5	TRBD1	TRBV6-5	12	NA	TGTGCCAGCGGAGACAGGGGTCAGCCCCAGCATTTT	CASGDRGQPQHF
TRBJ2-3	NA	TRBV5-1	14	NA	TGCGCCAGCAGCGCACTAGGAGTAACAGATACGCAGTATTTT	CASSALGVTDTQYF
TRBJ1-4	TRBD1	TRBV9	15	NA	TGTGCCAGCAGTCAAGGGGGCGTCCTTGGTGAAAAACTGTTTTTT	CASSQGGVLGEKLFF
TRBJ2-2	NA	TRBV5-4	14	NA	TGTGCCAGCAGCTTGGGACGGAACACCGGGGAGCTGTTTTTT	CASSLGRNTGELFF
TRBJ2-5	NA	TRBV7-1	11	NA	TGTGCCAGCAGCTTAAAAGAGACCCAGTACTTC	CASSLKETQYF
TRBJ1-4	TRBD1	TRBV19	14	NA	TGTGCCAGTAGTGCGGGACAGATGAATGAAAAACTGTTTTTT	CASSAGQMNEKLFF
TRBJ2-3	TRBD2	TRBV6-5	15	NA	TGTGCCAGCAGTAGGGGAACTAGCGGGAGCGATACGCAGTATTTT	CASSRGTSGSDTQYF
TRBJ2-3	NA	TRBV5-1	15	NA	TGCGCCAGCAGCTTGGAGGGGAGGTGGGCAGATACGCAGTATTTT	CASSLEGRWADTQYF
TRBJ2-1	TRBD2	TRBV7-2	16	NA	TGTGCCAGCAGCCCCTACGGGACTAGCGCTAACAATGAGCAGTTCTTC	CASSPYGTSANNEQFF
TRBJ1-1	NA	TRBV28	11	NA	TGTGCCAGCAGTTTCCACACTGAAGCTTTCTTT	CASSFHTEAFF
TRBJ1-4	NA	TRBV2	14	few	TGTGCCAGCAGGGTCGACAGTGGCGGTGAAAAACTGTTTTTT	CASRVDSGGEKLFF
TRBJ2-7	TRBD2	TRBV7-9	13	NA	TGTGCCAGCAGCTTGAGCGGGAAGGGAGAGCAGTACTTC	CASSLSGKGEQYF
TRBJ2-3	TRBD2	TRBV5-1	20	NA	TGCGCCAGCAGCCCCAGGGGTCTGGGACTAGCGGGGGCGGACACAGATACGCAGTATTTT	CASSPRGLGLAGADTDTQYF
TRBJ2-1	NA	TRBV7-6	15	NA	TGTGCCAGCAGCTTAGAGAGCCTACCCTACAATGAGCAGTTCTTC	CASSLESLPYNEQFF
TRBJ1-1	NA	TRBV6-1	12	NA	TGTGCCAGCAGTGAAGCGGGGTTTGAAGCTTTCTTT	CASSEAGFEAFF
TRBJ2-2	NA	TRBV7-2	13	NA	TGTGCCAGCAGCCTCGAGGGAGCCGGGGAGCTGTTTTTT	CASSLEGAGELFF
TRBJ2-2	NA	TRBV5-1	15	NA	TGCGCCAGCAGCTCATCCGGGTCTATCACCGGGGAGCTGTTTTTT	CASSSSGSITGELFF
TRBJ1-1	TRBD1	TRBV9	13	NA	TGTGCCAGCAGCGTATCTGACAGGGGGACAGCTTTCTTT	CASSVSDRGTAFF
TRBJ1-4	NA	TRBV30	14	NA	TGTGCCTGGAGTGCTCGAAGCTTTAATGAAAAACTGTTTTTT	CAWSARSFNEKLFF
TRBJ1-1	NA	TRBV20-1	11	NA	TGCAGTGCTAGTTTGGCCACTGAAGCTTTCTTT	CSASLATEAFF
TRBJ2-2	NA	TRBV21-1	15	NA	TGTGCCAGCAGCTCGAAGCAGGCGAACACCGGGGAGCTGTTTTTT	CASSSKQANTGELFF
TRBJ2-3	TRBD2	TRBV9	22	NA	TGTGCCAGCAGCGCAACTATCCCCTTCCCGGGACTAGCGGGGAGGAGCACAGATACGCAGTATTTT	CASSATIPFPGLAGRSTDTQYF
TRBJ2-3	NA	TRBV5-1	15	NA	TGCGCCAGCAGCGAGTCCAGGGGGGGCACAGATACGCAGTATTTT	CASSESRGGTDTQYF
TRBJ2-7	NA	TRBV11-3	13	NA	TGTGCCAGCAGCTTGGACAGCTCCTACGAGCAGTACTTC	CASSLDSSYEQYF
TRBJ2-3	TRBD2	TRBV7-2	17	NA	TGTGCCAGCAGAAGGCGGGGGGGGACCCGTAGCACAGATACGCAGTATTTT	CASRRRGGTRSTDTQYF
TRBJ2-7	TRBD1	TRBV19	14	NA	TGTGCCAGTAGTATAGGGACAGGACCCTACGAGCAGTACTTC	CASSIGTGPYEQYF
TRBJ2-4	NA	TRBV23-1	19	NA	TGCGCCAGCAGTCGAACTGGGGCCCGGGACAACCGGGCCAAAAACATTCAGTACTTC	CASSRTGARDNRAKNIQYF
TRBJ1-1	NA	TRBV5-1	14	NA	TGCGCCAGCAGCTTGGTAGGGGCAAGCACTGAAGCTTTCTTT	CASSLVGASTEAFF
TRBJ2-7	NA	TRBV6-6	15	NA	TGTGCCAGCAGTCCCCGTCTGACTAGGGGTTACGAGCAGTACTTC	CASSPRLTRGYEQYF
TRBJ2-3	NA	TRBV7-2	13	NA	TGTGCCAGCACTACGGGGAGCAGCGATACGCAGTATTTT	CASTTGSSDTQYF
TRBJ2-7	NA	TRBV7-8	15	NA	TGTGCCAGCAGCCGTACCGGGGGAGGTCGCTACGAGCAGTACTTC	CASSRTGGGRYEQYF
TRBJ2-7	NA	TRBV2	12	NA	TGTGCCAGCAGTCCCAGGAGGGGCGAGCAGTACTTC	CASSPRRGEQYF
TRBJ1-1	NA	TRBV14	14	NA	TGTGCCAGCAGCCTGAAAGGGGCAGGCACTGAAGCTTTCTTT	CASSLKGAGTEAFF
TRBJ1-5	TRBD1	TRBV7-9	15	NA	TGTGCCAGCAGCCTACAGGGGGCGGATAATCAGCCCCAGCATTTT	CASSLQGADNQPQHF
TRBJ2-2	NA	TRBV9	14	NA	TGTGCCAGCAGCGTAGTGGGCGTTTCCGGGGAGCTGTTTTTT	CASSVVGVSGELFF
TRBJ2-3	NA	TRBV11-2	15	NA	TGTGCCAGCAGCGTAGACGGACACCCCGGGGATACGCAGTATTTT	CASSVDGHPGDTQYF
TRBJ1-1	NA	TRBV29-1	13	NA	TGCAGCGGTATGAAAAGCATGAACACTGAAGCTTTCTTT	CSGMKSMNTEAFF
TRBJ2-5	NA	TRBV7-9	11	NA	TGTGCCAGCAGCTTAAAGGAGACCCAGTACTTC	CASSLKETQYF
TRBJ2-7	NA	TRBV2	14	NA	TGTGCCAGCAGTCCTCGGCGCGAAGCCTACGAGCAGTACTTC	CASSPRREAYEQYF
TRBJ1-5	NA	TRBV4-2	15	NA	TGTGCCAGCAGCCAAGATTCAGGGCCGGCCCAGCCCCAGCATTTT	CASSQDSGPAQPQHF
TRBJ2-2	NA	TRBV5-4	15	NA	TGTGCCAGCAGCTCCCCCTACAGGGTTGACGGGGAGCTGTTTTTT	CASSSPYRVDGELFF